The T cell receptor (beta chain) described here comes from a study of T cell responses to AZD1222 COVID-19 vaccine. The wider study: Pooling covered second doses at about 4 or about 12 weeks. Study findings and constraints: The sample set comprised mostly white British donors with more females, and clonal diversity was possibly underestimated. Repertoire collection took place solely once the T cell response had peaked.

The CDR3 is 14 amino acids. The V gene lost 8 bases and the J gene lost 8 bases, with 19 bases spanning the gap. Germline values: CDR1 LNHDA, CDR2 SQIVND (reference sequence). Regarding this clone: Its antigen remains unknown.

Measured with immunoSEQ multiplex PCR; TCRdb has only the in-frame clones, and not every one. This table has around 100,000 clones, around 89% appearing once. This specimen was peripheral blood, taken on day 0 of AZD1222 vaccination. The rearrangement links TRBV19 to TRBJ2-1; D is uncertain. This clonotype was obtained from an adult in good health. The CDR3 DNA follows: TGTGCCAGTCGTGGCGTGGATACGAGCGATGAGCAGTTCTTC. Protein sequence: CASRGVDTSDEQFF.